This TCR beta chain is from a study of shared clonotypes between healthy human individuals (dated by TCRdb to the early 2020s). With regard to the full study: A couple of women and three men aged 18 to 49 years were included in the cohort. Each donor's leukapheresis produced roughly between roughly 0.85 and 9 billion PBMCs. The study deeply sequenced blood TCR repertoires of five healthy adults to estimate repertoire size and the extent of clonotype sharing between individuals. For each donor, CD4 naive and CD4 memory were each given three plates, CD8 naive was given two plates, and CD8 memory was given one plate. To increase sequencing depth and limit assay-specific biases, TCR repertoire library preparation and sequencing were carried out by different laboratories using diverse techniques.

Overall study results and their limits: Clonotypes shared by all four sorted-subset donors showed higher generation probabilities than non-shared clonotypes. The small number of donors limited the genetic and exposure-history diversity represented. Across four donors, about 5% of naive CD4, roughly 3.4% of naive CD8, about 2.3% of memory CD4, and under 0.45% of memory CD8 clonotypes were shared. Estimated clonotype richness was generally larger for naive than for memory subsets. Rarefaction of sorted-subset datasets indicated incomplete sequencing despite the large sequencing depth. Sampling was restricted to blood, and TCR repertoires in tissue are likely to differ from TCR repertoires in blood. Pairwise subsampling indicated that sequencing depth was expected to affect the degree of clonotype sharing among donors.

Trimming leaves V shorter by 4 bases and J shorter by 4 bases, with the junction holding 3 bases beyond the gene matches. Reading from cysteine to phenylalanine, the CDR3 counts 12 amino acids. The only DNA kept is the CDR3, 36 bases in frame from the first base. The germline V gene supplies CDR1 SQVTM and CDR2 ANQGSEA. Using the deep immunoSEQ assay, TCR CDR3 regions were amplified from genomic DNA by multiplex PCR. Extracted genomic DNA from each cell subset was distributed evenly across all wells of several immunoSEQ 96-well plates, and each plate was treated as a replicate. Each replicate PCR for sorted subsets received approximately 220 ng genomic DNA, equal to about 30,000 T cell genomes. Purified libraries were quantified with a Qubit 3.0 fluorometer, sized on a Bioanalyzer 2100, and re-quantified with the KAPA Library Quantification kit. Every immunoSEQ 96-well plate was sequenced on a separate single-read 150-cycle Illumina NextSeq 550 flow cell. The published analysis was carried out like this. Because only junctional sequences without quality scores were contained in the immunoSEQ output, filtering matching that applied to full-length reads could not be performed. Sequences were annotated with PyIR, a Python wrapper for IgBLAST v1.9, using IMGT germline references to assign V/J genes and CDR3. Reads with weak V/J assignments (E-value above 1e-6), missing CDR3, stop codons, out-of-frame junctions, or ambiguous translated residues were removed. V3J clonotypes were defined as sequences sharing the same inferred V gene, J gene, and CDR3 amino acid sequence. The percentage overlap between two repertoires was calculated by dividing the number of shared unique clonotypes by the size of the smaller repertoire. Richness of each repertoire was evaluated using RTK rarefaction, the Chao1 estimator, and Recon v2.1 estimates of unobserved clonotypes. Generation probabilities for all TCRbeta clonotypes obtained by the gDNA method from a handful of donors were computed using OLGA. TCRdb limited this immuneACCESS table to in-frame rearrangements with V and J called. A share of clones is missing; checked studies link under half to unresolved V genes, and the rest is unexplained. The V and J calls and clone size were taken over from that table, and D and trimming were inferred from the DNA. Present in this sample are fewer than 1.4 million clones, around three quarters of which were seen just once. 0.6% to 0.7% of the sample comes from the top ten.

The donors were healthy, HIV-negative adults who had no recently reported acute infections or vaccinations. Only Caucasian adults living in Nashville, Tennessee, USA were represented among the donors. CD4+ T cells were enriched through magnetic negative selection, after which naive cells were positively selected on CD45RA and the remaining negative fraction served as the memory subset. Blood was collected by leukapheresis, and PBMCs were isolated by Ficoll-Histopaque density gradient centrifugation and then cryopreserved in liquid nitrogen vapor phase. Analytical flow cytometry was used to check the purity and quantity of each magnetically sorted T cell population. Each sorted fraction had its genomic DNA isolated and then quantified by UV absorbance on a Nanodrop 2000c. With respect to this clone: Its binding antigen is unknown. No much larger clone is present one base from it, and per-base qualities are unavailable.

The V gene is TRBV29-1 and the J gene is TRBJ2-5, with 7 bases in between that match TRBD2. Source material: memory CD4+ T cells from PBMCs. This specimen's cell subset or site label, interpreted: CD45RA-negative fraction. The TCR originated in a man aged 18 to 29 in good health. Some clones in this sample may be carry-over from other donors' samples. In nucleotide form, the sequence is TGCAGCGTTGTGGCGGGAGCAGAGACCCAGTACTTC. Its product reads: CSVVAGAETQYF.